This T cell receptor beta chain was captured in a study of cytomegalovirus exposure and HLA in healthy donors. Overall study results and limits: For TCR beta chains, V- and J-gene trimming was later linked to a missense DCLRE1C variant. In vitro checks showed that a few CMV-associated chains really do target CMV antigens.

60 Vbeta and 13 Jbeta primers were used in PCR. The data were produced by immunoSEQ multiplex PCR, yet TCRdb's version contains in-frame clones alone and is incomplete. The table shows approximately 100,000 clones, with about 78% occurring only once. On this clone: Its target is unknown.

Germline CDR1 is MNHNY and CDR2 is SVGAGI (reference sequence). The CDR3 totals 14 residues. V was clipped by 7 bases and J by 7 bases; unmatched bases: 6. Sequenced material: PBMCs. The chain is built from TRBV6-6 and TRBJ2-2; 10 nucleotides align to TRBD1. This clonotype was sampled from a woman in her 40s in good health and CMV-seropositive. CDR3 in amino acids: CASNPGQGFGELFF. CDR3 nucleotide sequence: TGTGCCAGCAACCCGGGACAGGGGTTCGGGGAGCTGTTTTTT.